Each of the 18 T cell receptor beta chains below was sequenced from the same sample in a study of blood T cell repertoires in COVID-19. Sequencing used immunoSEQ multiplex PCR; TCRdb keeps in-frame clones, though not all of them. Of 110,000 to 150,000 clones listed, about 85% are singletons. The sequenced sample was peripheral blood. Receptors originate from a woman between 65 and 79 years old with COVID-19, enrolled during active disease.

V is TRBV5-1 and J is TRBJ2-3, with D tentatively TRBD2 (5 bases). Germline V CDR1 and CDR2: SGHRS, YFSETQ. This CDR3 region has 17 residues. Trimming pared 0 bases from V and 1 base from J, leaving 15 bases between. Here the CDR3 DNA reads TGCGCCAGCAGCTTGGGTATGCGGGCCACGCGCACAGATACGCAGTATTTT. Amino acid sequence: CASSLGMRATRTDTQYF.

The chain is built from TRBV12-3 or TRBV12-4 and TRBJ2-2; D ambiguous. CDR3 size: 13 residues. The ends were cut back, 8 bases at V and 6 bases at J, with 13 bases in the middle. CDR3 residues: CASRTEVPGELFF. CDR3 bases: TGTGCCAGCCGTACTGAAGTCCCCGGGGAGCTGTTTTTT.

V and J are TRBV25-1 and TRBJ2-7, with 8 positions matching TRBD1. J was trimmed by 5 bases and V by 3 bases; bases with no gene match: 9. CDR1 is MGHDK and CDR2 is SYGVNS in the germline V gene. The CDR3 is made up of 15 amino acids. Written as DNA, the CDR3 is TGTGCCAGCAGTGACCAACGGACAGGGTTTGACGAGCAGTACTTC. The encoded protein is CASSDQRTGFDEQYF.

The chain carries TRBV6-6 and TRBJ2-3; the match to TRBD1 covers 7 bases. CDR1 and CDR2 from the germline V gene are MNHNY and SVGAGI (reference sequence). Unmatched junction bases numbered 15, after V lost 6 bases and J lost 0 bases. The CDR3 totals 18 residues. The CDR3 here is CASSRNDRALLSTDTQYF. CDR3 DNA sequence: TGTGCCAGCAGCCGAAACGACAGGGCCCTCCTCAGCACAGATACGCAGTATTTT.

Worth noting for this clone: An end of the junction differs from the germline gene, which may be a read error. The chain recombines TRBV7-9 with TRBJ2-7, with D tentatively TRBD2 (6 bases). Germline-derived CDR1 and CDR2 are SEHNR and FQNEAQ (reference sequence). This CDR3 region has 15 residues. The CDR3 DNA sequence: TGTGCCAGCAGCGTAAAGGGAGGTCCCTCCGACGAGCAGTACTTC. Amino acids: CASSVKGGPSDEQYF. Together with reference TRBV7-9 and TRBJ2-7, the CDR3 gives the full variable domain: DTGVSQNPRHKITKRGQNVTFRCDPISEHNRLYWYRQTLGQGPEFLTYFQNEAQLEKSRLLSDRFSAERPKGSFSTLEIQRTEQGDSAMYLCASSVKGGPSDEQYFGPGTRLTVT.

A few counts support this clone. The J gene is TRBJ1-2, the V gene TRBV5-1; D is possibly TRBD1 (5 bases). With 2 bases removed from V and 0 bases from J, the gap between germline ends came to 17 bases. Germline V gene data show CDR1 as SGHRS and CDR2 as YFSETQ. The CDR3 has 17 residues. Written as DNA, the CDR3 is TGCGCCAGCAGCTTTACGACAGTACCGCTGTCTAACTATGGCTACACCTTC. It encodes CASSFTTVPLSNYGYTF. Full variable domain (remainder filled in from reference TRBV5-1 and TRBJ1-2): KAGVTQTPRYLIKTRGQQVTLSCSPISGHRSVSWYQQTPGQGLQFLFEYFSETQRNKGNFPGRFSGRQFSNSRSEMNVSTLELGDSALYLCASSFTTVPLSNYGYTFGSGTRLTVV.

The V gene is TRBV19, the J gene TRBJ1-5, with D perhaps matching TRBD1 (6 bases). Germline CDR1 and CDR2: LNHDA and SQIVND (reference sequence). This CDR3 region has 14 residues. The V gene lost 7 bases and the J gene lost 3 bases, with 13 bases spanning the gap. CDR3 region: CASTPGAPNQPQHF. The DNA for the CDR3 is TGTGCCAGTACCCCAGGGGCCCCCAATCAGCCCCAGCATTTT.

The genes are TRBV4-3 and TRBJ1-4; perhaps TRBD1 as D (6 bases). From germline, CDR1 is LGHNA and CDR2 YSLEER. The CDR3 contains 15 residues. The V gene lost 3 bases and the J gene lost 7 bases, with 15 bases spanning the gap. CDR3 amino acids: CASSQGGGPSEKLFF. DNA of the CDR3: TGCGCCAGCAGCCAGGGAGGGGGGCCCTCTGAAAAACTGTTTTTT.

The rearrangement links TRBV12-1 to TRBJ2-5; the table's D gene call, TRBD1, was not cross checked with the DNA. TRBV12-1 is shown as a pseudogene. The CDR3 sequence is 13 residues long. The CDR3 loop is CASSRAGEETQYF. In DNA form, the CDR3 reads TGTGCCAGCAGCAGAGCAGGGGAAGAGACCCAGTACTTC.

This clone was observed a handful of times. The genes are TRBV5-4 and TRBJ1-1, with D possibly being TRBD1 (5 bases). Trimming left V 1 base short and J 5 bases short, with 15 bases between. The V gene's germline CDR1 is SGHNT and CDR2 YYREEE (reference sequence). The CDR3 is 15 residues long. The CDR3 loop is CASSLLVQGGTEAFF. As DNA, the CDR3 is TGTGCCAGCAGCTTGTTGGTCCAGGGAGGGACTGAAGCTTTCTTT.

This clone showed up just once. The V and J genes are TRBV5-6 and TRBJ1-5, with D perhaps TRBD1 (5 bases). This CDR3 has 14 amino acids. V was trimmed by 0 bases and J by 2 bases, leaving 6 bases between them. Per germline, CDR1 SGHDT and CDR2 YYEEEE. The CDR3 reads CASSLVGGNQPQHF. In DNA form, the CDR3 reads TGTGCCAGCAGCTTGGTAGGGGGCAATCAGCCCCAGCATTTT.

This clone was picked up one time. This chain joins TRBV5-1 and TRBJ1-4, with 10 nucleotides matching TRBD1. This CDR3 has 15 amino acids. Germline lookup yields CDR1 SGHRS and CDR2 YFSETQ. The trim removed 4 bases at V and 8 bases at J, leaving 8 bases unmatched. CDR3 residues: CASSPGGTGVEKLFF. The CDR3 DNA reads as TGCGCCAGCAGCCCAGGCGGGACAGGGGTGGAAAAACTGTTTTTT.

The chain is built from TRBV14 and TRBJ1-6; D is ambiguous. The CDR3 runs 15 residues. Trimming removed 0 bases from V and 7 bases from J, with 10 bases in between. Germline assignment: CDR1 SGHDN and CDR2 FVKESK. CDR3 protein: CASSQDRVPNSPLHF. The CDR3 bases are TGTGCCAGCAGCCAAGACCGGGTCCCGAATTCACCCCTCCACTTT.

V usage is TRBV28 and J usage is TRBJ2-7, with TRBD1 matching 7 bases. With 6 bases clipped from V and 1 base from J, the junction kept 9 bases outside the gene matches. The CDR3 extends over 15 amino acids. Germline V lookup: CDR1 MDHEN, CDR2 SYDVKM. The CDR3 loop is CASSPRQGRSYEQYF. In DNA form, the CDR3 reads TGTGCCAGCAGCCCCAGACAGGGTCGATCCTACGAGCAGTACTTC. Full variable domain (rest looked up from reference TRBV28 and TRBJ2-7): DVKVTQSSRYLVKRTGEKVFLECVQDMDHENMFWYRQDPGLGLRLIYFSYDVKMKEKGDIPEGYSVSREKKERFSLILESASTNQTSMYLCASSPRQGRSYEQYFGPGTRLTVT.

The chain links TRBV23-1 to TRBJ1-5; 9 bases map to TRBD1. TRBV23-1 is reported as an ORF; its role is uncertain. V lost 4 bases to trimming and J lost 1 base; unmatched junction nucleotides: 8. The CDR3 extends over 17 amino acids. The CDR3 here is CASSRRYRGQSNQPQHF. The CDR3 coding sequence is TGCGCCAGCAGTCGCCGATACAGGGGGCAAAGCAATCAGCCCCAGCATTTT.

The V gene is TRBV7-6, the J gene TRBJ2-7, with 10 bases matching TRBD2. The germline V gene encodes CDR1 SGHVS and CDR2 FNYEAQ. This CDR3 contains 14 residues. V lost 5 bases, J lost 3 bases, and 4 bases stayed unmatched. In DNA form, the CDR3 reads TGTGCCAGCAGCCCAAGGACTAGCGGCTACGAGCAGTACTTC. Encoded protein: CASSPRTSGYEQYF.

The chain recombines TRBV7-5 with TRBJ1-5. TRBV7-5 is a pseudogene segment. The CDR3 spans 13 residues. This chain's CDR3 is CARSPGVNQPQHF. The CDR3 DNA sequence: TGTGCCAGAAGCCCGGGGGTCAATCAGCCCCAGCATTTT.

The rearrangement uses TRBV7-2 and TRBJ2-1, with D maybe TRBD1 (6 bases). Germline CDR1 and CDR2: SGHTA and FQGNSA. The V and J ends lost 3 bases and 3 bases respectively, with 12 bases between them. The CDR3 is made up of 15 amino acids. Here the CDR3 DNA reads TGTGCCAGCAGCTTGACTGACAGGAGCTACAATGAGCAGTTCTTC. Translation: CASSLTDRSYNEQFF.